One and the same sample provided the 16 T cell receptor beta chains below, sequenced in a study of T cells in Graves' hyperthyroidism and ophthalmopathy. Amplification of TCR beta CDR3 regions used RNA as the template. An initial round of RT-PCR targeting the TCR CDR3 relied on the HTBI primer set. TCRdb redid the calling of the multiplex PCR reads with MiXCR, one entry per CDR3 protein. The table lists hundreds of thousands of distinct CDR3 sequences, nearly 15% of them singletons, with roughly a fifth in the top ten. Material: blood. The receptors shown here come from an older woman with Graves' ophthalmopathy.

This clonotype was seen repeatedly, ten times or more. The chain couples TRBV11-3 to TRBJ2-2; 9 bases map to TRBD1. Trimming removed 4 bases from V and 4 bases from J; junction bases left unmatched: 7. This CDR3 region has 16 residues. Germline V lookup: CDR1 SGHNT, CDR2 YENEEA. The CDR3 is CASSSDRGVGTGELFF. The DNA of the CDR3 is TGTGCCAGCAGCTCGGACAGGGGAGTGGGCACCGGGGAGCTGTTTTTT.

This rearrangement joins TRBV12-3 or TRBV12-4 to TRBJ1-4, with D tentatively TRBD1 (6 bases). V dropped 2 bases and J dropped 8 bases, with 12 bases sitting between them. This CDR3 is built from 14 residues. This chain's CDR3 is CASSLWGAGEKLFF. CDR3 sequence (DNA): TGTGCCAGCAGTTTATGGGGGGCGGGAGAAAAACTGTTTTTT.

This clonotype was seen more than once but under ten times. As DNA, the CDR3 is TGTGCCAGCAGCTTAGGTCGGACAGGTGTGGGGGAGACCCAGTACTTC. As protein: CASSLGRTGVGETQYF. The genes are TRBV11-2 and TRBJ2-5; the match to TRBD1 covers 7 bases. The CDR3 spans 16 residues. From germline, CDR1 is SGHAT and CDR2 FQNNGV. The V segment lost 1 base and the J segment 5 bases; nucleotides outside the gene matches: 10.

Ten or more counts support this clonotype. The V and J genes are TRBV20-1 and TRBJ2-3, with 13 bases that match TRBD2. J gave up 0 bases and V 6 bases, and 9 bases lay outside the gene matches. The germline CDR1 and CDR2 sequences are DFQATT and SNEGSKA (reference sequence). The CDR3 runs 17 residues. CDR3 bases: TGCAGTGCAGCACTAGCGGGAGGGCCCCCTAGCACAGATACGCAGTATTTT. Protein product: CSAALAGGPPSTDTQYF.

The chain recombines TRBV19 with TRBJ1-6; D possibly corresponds to TRBD1 (6 bases). CDR3 length: 15 residues. Between the trimmed V and J ends, which lost 7 bases and 4 bases, there was a span of 14 bases. Germline V gene lookup returns CDR1 LNHDA and CDR2 SQIVND (reference sequence). CDR3 amino acids: CASMPQGPYNSPLHF. The DNA for the CDR3 is TGTGCCAGTATGCCACAGGGTCCTTATAATTCACCCCTCCACTTT.

This clonotype was observed a few times. V gene TRBV7-9 combines with J gene TRBJ2-2; 10 bases fit TRBD2. The germline V gene has CDR1 SEHNR and CDR2 FQNEAQ (reference sequence). The CDR3 covers 14 residues. V gave up 5 bases and J gave up 5 bases; unmatched junction bases: 2. The CDR3 nucleotides are TGTGCCAGCAGCGGACTAGCGGCTACCGGGGAGCTGTTTTTT. It is translated as CASSGLAATGELFF.

The sample holds many counts of this clonotype. This sequence joins TRBV7-2 and TRBJ2-7; tentative D call: TRBD2 (5 bases). Looked up from germline, CDR1 is SGHTA and CDR2 is FQGNSA. V was trimmed by 0 bases and J by 2 bases, leaving 5 bases between them. The CDR3 totals 13 residues. The CDR3 here is CASSLARAYEQYF. The CDR3, as DNA: TGTGCCAGCAGCTTAGCGCGGGCCTACGAGCAGTACTTC.

This clonotype was counted between two and nine times. V and J are TRBV4-1 and TRBJ2-1; D is perhaps TRBD2 (6 bases). From germline, CDR1 is MGHRA and CDR2 YSYEKL. Trimming cost V 4 bases and J 8 bases, with 12 bases left between them. CDR3 length: 13 residues. CDR3 sequence: CASSPGGWDEQFF. The CDR3, as DNA: TGCGCCAGCAGCCCCGGAGGGTGGGATGAGCAGTTCTTC.

This clonotype appeared many times. CDR3 nucleotide sequence: TGCAGTGCTCCTCTAGTGACAGGCACAGATACGCAGTATTTT. Protein product: CSAPLVTGTDTQYF. This rearrangement joins TRBV20-1 to TRBJ2-3, with TRBD1 as a possible D gene (5 bases). Deletions cut 5 bases from V and 1 base from J, with 13 bases between. The CDR3 consists of 14 residues. Germline V gives CDR1 DFQATT, CDR2 SNEGSKA (reference sequence).

Many counts were recorded for this clonotype. This chain links TRBV4-1 with TRBJ1-1, with unresolved D. CDR3 size: 13 residues. V lost 3 bases to trimming and J lost 5 bases, with 10 bases between them. Germline assignment: CDR1 MGHRA and CDR2 YSYEKL. The CDR3 here is CASSHGLGTEAFF. The CDR3 nucleotides read TGCGCCAGCAGCCACGGACTTGGGACTGAAGCTTTCTTT.

Concerning this clonotype itself: One end of the junction varies from germline; a read error may be responsible. The rearrangement links TRBV7-8 to TRBJ2-3; 7 nucleotides match TRBD1. Looked up from germline, CDR1 is SGHVS and CDR2 is FQNEAQ. This CDR3 has 14 amino acids. The CDR3 bases are TGTGCCAACAGCCTAGGTAGGGGGCCAGATACGCAGTATTTT. This encodes CANSLGRGPDTQYF.

The rearrangement uses TRBV29-1 and TRBJ2-2, with D hard to call. Between the trimmed V and J ends, which lost 3 bases and 5 bases, there was a span of 13 bases. Germline V gene data show CDR1 as SQVTM and CDR2 as ANQGSEA. The CDR3 sequence is 14 residues long. The CDR3 loop is CSVDFGRATGELFF. For the CDR3, the DNA is TGCAGCGTTGATTTCGGCCGAGCGACCGGGGAGCTGTTTTTT.

This clonotype was found many times. This rearrangement joins TRBV2 to TRBJ1-4; 9 bases line up with TRBD1. Germline V gives CDR1 SNHLY, CDR2 FYNNEI. V gave up 6 bases and J gave up 5 bases; unmatched junction bases: 4. The CDR3 is 14 residues long. This CDR3 is CASRRGTGNEKLFF. The CDR3 DNA sequence: TGTGCCAGCAGGCGAGGGACAGGGAATGAAAAACTGTTTTTT.

This sequence joins TRBV7-8 and TRBJ1-5; no firm D call. The CDR3 has 17 amino acids. The germline CDR1 and CDR2 sequences are SGHVS and FQNEAQ. V was clipped by 1 base and J by 0 bases, with 13 bases between them. The chain's CDR3 is CASSLGGGGYSNQPQHF. Written as DNA, the CDR3 is TGTGCCAGCAGCTTAGGGGGTGGCGGTTATAGCAATCAGCCCCAGCATTTT. Full variable domain (outside the CDR3, taken from reference TRBV7-8 and TRBJ1-5): GAGVSQSPRYKVAKRGQDVALRCDPISGHVSLFWYQQALGQGPEFLTYFQNEAQLDKSGLPSDRFFAERPEGSVSTLKIQRTQQEDSAVYLCASSLGGGGYSNQPQHFGDGTRLSIL.

The table lists this clonotype with many counts. V is TRBV7-8 and J is TRBJ2-7; D might be TRBD1 or TRBD2, each matching 5 bases. Germline V gene data show CDR1 as SGHVS and CDR2 as FQNEAQ. Deletions cut 7 bases from V and 0 bases from J, with 28 bases between. The CDR3 has 19 residues. CDR3 amino acids: CASTPSRVGIGASSYEQYF. CDR3 bases: TGTGCCAGCACCCCCTCTCGTGTCGGGATTGGGGCAAGCTCCTACGAGCAGTACTTC. The whole variable domain, remainder taken from reference TRBV7-8 and TRBJ2-7, is GAGVSQSPRYKVAKRGQDVALRCDPISGHVSLFWYQQALGQGPEFLTYFQNEAQLDKSGLPSDRFFAERPEGSVSTLKIQRTQQEDSAVYLCASTPSRVGIGASSYEQYFGPGTRLTVT.

This clonotype was counted ten times or more. The chain carries TRBV28 and TRBJ2-1, with D possibly matching TRBD2 (6 bases). Germline values: CDR1 MDHEN, CDR2 SYDVKM. Trimming pared 5 bases from V and 7 bases from J, leaving 21 bases between. The CDR3 has 16 residues. This CDR3 is CASSRPGLRVLNEQFF. The CDR3 nucleotides read TGTGCCAGCAGTCGACCGGGACTCAGGGTTCTGAATGAGCAGTTCTTC.